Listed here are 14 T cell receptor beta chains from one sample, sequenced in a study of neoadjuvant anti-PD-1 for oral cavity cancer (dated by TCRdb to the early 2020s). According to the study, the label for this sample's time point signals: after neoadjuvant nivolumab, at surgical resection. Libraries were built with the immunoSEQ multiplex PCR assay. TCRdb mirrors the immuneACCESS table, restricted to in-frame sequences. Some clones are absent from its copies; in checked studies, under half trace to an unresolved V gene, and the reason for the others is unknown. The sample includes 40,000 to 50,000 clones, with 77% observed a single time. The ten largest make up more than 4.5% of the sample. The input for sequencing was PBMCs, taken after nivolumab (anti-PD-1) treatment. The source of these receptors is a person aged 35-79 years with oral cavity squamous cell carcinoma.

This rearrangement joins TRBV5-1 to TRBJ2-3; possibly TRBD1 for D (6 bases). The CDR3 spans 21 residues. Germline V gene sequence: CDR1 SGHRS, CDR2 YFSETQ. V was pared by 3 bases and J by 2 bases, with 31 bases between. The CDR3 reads CASSSGHARTPAWTATDTQYF. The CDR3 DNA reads TGCGCCAGCAGCTCGGGACACGCCCGGACCCCGGCCTGGACAGCCACAGATACGCAGTATTTT.

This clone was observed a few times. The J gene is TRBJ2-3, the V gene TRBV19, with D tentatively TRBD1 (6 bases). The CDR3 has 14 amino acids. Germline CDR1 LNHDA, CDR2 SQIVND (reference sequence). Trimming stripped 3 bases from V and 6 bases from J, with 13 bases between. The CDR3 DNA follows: TGTGCCAGTAGTATTGGGACATGGAAGGATACGCAGTATTTT. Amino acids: CASSIGTWKDTQYF. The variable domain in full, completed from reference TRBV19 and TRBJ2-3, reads DGGITQSPKYLFRKEGQNVTLSCEQNLNHDAMYWYRQDPGQGLRLIYYSQIVNDFQKGDIAEGYSVSREKKESFPLTVTSAQKNPTAFYLCASSIGTWKDTQYFGPGTRLTVL.

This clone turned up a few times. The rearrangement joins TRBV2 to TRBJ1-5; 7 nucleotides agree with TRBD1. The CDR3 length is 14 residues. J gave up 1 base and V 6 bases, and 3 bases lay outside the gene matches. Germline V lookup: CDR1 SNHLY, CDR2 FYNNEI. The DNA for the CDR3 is TGTGCCAGCAGCAGGGGGTTGAGCAATCAGCCCCAGCATTTT. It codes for CASSRGLSNQPQHF. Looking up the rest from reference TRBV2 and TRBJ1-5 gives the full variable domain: EPEVTQTPSHQVTQMGQEVILRCVPISNHLYFYWYRQILGQKVEFLVSFYNNEISEKSEIFDDQFSVERPDGSNFTLKIRSTKLEDSAMYFCASSRGLSNQPQHFGDGTRLSIL.

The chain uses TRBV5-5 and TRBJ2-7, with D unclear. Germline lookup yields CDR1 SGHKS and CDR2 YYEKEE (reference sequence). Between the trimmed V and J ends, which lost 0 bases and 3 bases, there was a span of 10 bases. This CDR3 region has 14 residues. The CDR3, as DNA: TGTGCCAGCAGCTTGGTCCCAGTGGGCTACGAGCAGTACTTC. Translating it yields CASSLVPVGYEQYF.

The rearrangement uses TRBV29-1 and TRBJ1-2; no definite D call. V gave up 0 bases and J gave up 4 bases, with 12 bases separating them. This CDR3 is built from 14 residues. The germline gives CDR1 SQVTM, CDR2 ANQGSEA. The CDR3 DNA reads TGCAGCGTTGAAGACAGGTTGGTCCCCTATGGCTACACCTTC. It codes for CSVEDRLVPYGYTF. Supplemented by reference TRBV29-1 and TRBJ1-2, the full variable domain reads SAVISQKPSRDICQRGTSLTIQCQVDSQVTMMFWYRQQPGQSLTLIATANQGSEATYESGFVIDKFPISRPNLTFSTLTVSNMSPEDSSIYLCSVEDRLVPYGYTFGSGTRLTVV.

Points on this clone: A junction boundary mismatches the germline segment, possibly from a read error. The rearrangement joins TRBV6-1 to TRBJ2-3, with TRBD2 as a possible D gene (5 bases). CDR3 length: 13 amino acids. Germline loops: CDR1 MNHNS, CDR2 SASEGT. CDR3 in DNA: TGTGCCAGCAGTGAAAGGTTAGGACTGTCCTATAGGTTT. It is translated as CASSERLGLSYRF.

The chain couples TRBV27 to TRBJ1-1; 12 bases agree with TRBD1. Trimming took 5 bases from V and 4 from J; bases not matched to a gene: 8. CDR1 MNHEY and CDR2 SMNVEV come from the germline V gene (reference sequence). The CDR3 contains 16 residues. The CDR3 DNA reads TGTGCCAGCAGTGGGGGGACAGGGGGCGCGGTCACTGAAGCTTTCTTT. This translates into CASSGGTGGAVTEAFF.

The CDR3 loop is CASSPRGQVGYGYTF. For the CDR3, the DNA is TGTGCCAGCAGTCCTAGGGGGCAAGTCGGCTATGGCTACACCTTC. This sequence joins TRBV28 and TRBJ1-2; 7 bases map to TRBD1. The germline V gene has CDR1 MDHEN and CDR2 SYDVKM. The J segment lost 4 bases and the V segment lost 5 bases, leaving 10 bases of the junction unmatched. CDR3 length: 15 amino acids.

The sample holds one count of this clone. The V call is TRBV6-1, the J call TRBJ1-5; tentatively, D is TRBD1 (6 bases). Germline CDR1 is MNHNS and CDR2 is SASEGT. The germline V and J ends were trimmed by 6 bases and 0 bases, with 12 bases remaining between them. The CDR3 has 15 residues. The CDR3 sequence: CASRVTGDSNQPQHF. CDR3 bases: TGTGCCAGCAGAGTGACAGGAGATAGCAATCAGCCCCAGCATTTT.

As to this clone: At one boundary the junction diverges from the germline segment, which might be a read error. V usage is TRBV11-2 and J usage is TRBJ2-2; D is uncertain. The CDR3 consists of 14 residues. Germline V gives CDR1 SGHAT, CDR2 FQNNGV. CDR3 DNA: TGTGCCGGCAGCTTAGATTATGGGGCCGGGGAGCTGTTTTTT. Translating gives CAGSLDYGAGELFF.

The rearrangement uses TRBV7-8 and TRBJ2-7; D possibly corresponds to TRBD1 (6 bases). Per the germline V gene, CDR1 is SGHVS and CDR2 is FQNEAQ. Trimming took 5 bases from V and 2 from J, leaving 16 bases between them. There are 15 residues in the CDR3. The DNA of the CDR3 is TGTGCCAGCAGCCACCGCAGGACAGAGGCCTACGAGCAGTACTTC. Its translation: CASSHRRTEAYEQYF.

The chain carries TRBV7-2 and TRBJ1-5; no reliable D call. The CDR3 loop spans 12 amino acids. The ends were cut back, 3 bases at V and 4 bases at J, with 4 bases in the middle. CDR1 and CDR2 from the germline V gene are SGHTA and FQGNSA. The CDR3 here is CASSFSNQPQHF. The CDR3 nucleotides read TGTGCCAGCAGCTTTAGTAATCAGCCCCAGCATTTT.

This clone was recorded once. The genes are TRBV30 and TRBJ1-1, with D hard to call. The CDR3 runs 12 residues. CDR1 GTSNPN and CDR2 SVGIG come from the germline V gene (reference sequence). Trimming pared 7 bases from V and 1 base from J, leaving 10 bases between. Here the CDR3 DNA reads TGTGCCTCGGCCCTTGGGAACACTGAAGCTTTCTTT. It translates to CASALGNTEAFF.

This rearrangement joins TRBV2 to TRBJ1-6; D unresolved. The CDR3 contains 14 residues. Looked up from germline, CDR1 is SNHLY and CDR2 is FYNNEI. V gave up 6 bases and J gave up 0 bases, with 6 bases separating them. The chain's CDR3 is CASRQSSYNSPLHF. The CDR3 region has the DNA TGTGCCAGCAGGCAAAGCTCCTATAATTCACCCCTCCACTTT.